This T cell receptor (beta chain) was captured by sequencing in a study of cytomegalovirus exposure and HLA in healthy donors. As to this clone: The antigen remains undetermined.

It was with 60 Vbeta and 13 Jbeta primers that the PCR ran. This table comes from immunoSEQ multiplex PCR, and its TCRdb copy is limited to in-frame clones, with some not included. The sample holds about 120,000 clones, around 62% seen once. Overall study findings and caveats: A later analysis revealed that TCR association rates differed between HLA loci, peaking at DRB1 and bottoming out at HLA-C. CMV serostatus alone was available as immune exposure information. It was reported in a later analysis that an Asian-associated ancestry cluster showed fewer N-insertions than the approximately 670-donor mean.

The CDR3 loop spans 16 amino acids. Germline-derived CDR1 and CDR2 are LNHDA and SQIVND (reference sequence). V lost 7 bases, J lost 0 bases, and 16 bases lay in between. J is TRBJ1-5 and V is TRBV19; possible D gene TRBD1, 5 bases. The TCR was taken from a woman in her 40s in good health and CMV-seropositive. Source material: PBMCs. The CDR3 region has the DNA TGTGCCAGTACCCTGGGGCAGGAGACTAGCAATCAGCCCCAGCATTTT. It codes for CASTLGQETSNQPQHF.